This T cell receptor (beta chain) was documented in a study of blood T cell repertoires in COVID-19. Study-level background: T cells, B-cell-depleted T cells, or PBMCs supplied cDNA or gDNA.

Germline lookup yields CDR1 MNHEY and CDR2 SVGAGI. The junction had 6 bases not matched to a gene; V was cut back by 3 bases and J by 6 bases. The CDR3 loop spans 14 amino acids. Ages ranged from about 18 to 89 years, with residence in around 24 US areas. Categorization into cohorts depended on clinical history that participants reported. Original methodology: Amplified reference gene primers provided the basis for estimating nucleated cell counts. Only in-frame clones appear in the TCRdb table, and some are missing; sequencing was by immunoSEQ multiplex PCR. V and J calls plus clone size are reproduced from that table; the DNA served to infer D and trimming. The top ten clones hold 3.5% to 4% of a sample with 180,000 or so clones, about 83% of them seen once.

The source is a woman in her fifties or sixties in a cohort exposed to, infected with or recovered from COVID-19 (not recorded which). J is TRBJ1-2 and V is TRBV6-5; 8 bases agree with TRBD1. The sequencing input was PBMCs or T cells enriched from blood (not recorded which). CDR3 sequence (DNA): TGTGCCAGCAGTTATCGGCAGGGGGCCGATGGCTACACCTTC. Its translation is CASSYRQGADGYTF.